What follows are 28 T cell receptor beta chains derived from one specimen sequenced in a study of response to subunit inactivated influenza vaccine. TCRdb redid the calling of the RT-PCR reads with MiXCR, one entry per CDR3 protein. The sample consists of more than 600,000 distinct CDR3 sequences, about a fifth of them appearing once. Source: PBMCs from blood, taken more than 4 days after vaccination. Receptor source: a man aged 45-65 years who received an inactivated influenza vaccine.

The V call is TRBV5-1, the J call TRBJ2-2; D is undetermined. Germline CDR1 is SGHRS and CDR2 is YFSETQ. Trimming took off 1 base at V and 0 bases at J, with 10 bases between the two ends. The CDR3 runs 16 residues. CDR3 loop: CASSLLQWPNTGELFF. The CDR3 bases are TGCGCCAGCAGCTTGTTGCAGTGGCCGAACACCGGGGAGCTGTTTTTT.

This clonotype was detected only a few times. The CDR3 spells CASSLGQQVTGELFF. The CDR3 nucleotides are TGTGCCAGCAGTTTGGGGCAGCAGGTCACCGGGGAGCTGTTTTTT. The genes are TRBV12-3 or TRBV12-4 and TRBJ2-2, with TRBD1 as a possible D gene (5 bases). V dropped 3 bases and J dropped 4 bases, with 12 bases sitting between them. The length of the CDR3 is 15 residues.

This clonotype has more than one count but fewer than ten. The rearrangement links TRBV20-1 to TRBJ1-2, with 7 bases identical to TRBD1. From germline, CDR1 is DFQATT and CDR2 SNEGSKA (reference sequence). Trimming cost V 0 bases and J 4 bases; bases outside gene matches: 8. This CDR3 spans 15 amino acids. The CDR3 sequence is CSARETGTELYGYTF. In DNA, the CDR3 is TGCAGTGCTAGAGAGACCGGGACAGAACTCTATGGCTACACCTTC.

This chain uses TRBV28 with TRBJ2-1; 9 bases are shared with TRBD1. J gave up 5 bases and V 7 bases, and 9 bases lay outside the gene matches. Germline CDR1 reads MDHEN; CDR2 reads SYDVKM. The CDR3 spans 15 residues. CDR3 region: CASTLSGTGNNEQFF. Written as DNA, the CDR3 is TGTGCCAGCACACTTTCCGGGACAGGGAACAATGAGCAGTTCTTC.

This clonotype was observed a few times. The chain employs TRBV3-1 and TRBJ2-7; the D gene is possibly TRBD1 (8 bases). Germline values: CDR1 LGHDT, CDR2 YNNKEL (reference sequence). CDR3 length: 18 amino acids. V was clipped by 2 bases and J by 3 bases, with 23 bases between them. The CDR3 DNA follows: TGTGCCAGCAGCCAACGTGGAGGGAGGGGACAGGCTGTCTACGAGCAGTACTTC. It yields the protein CASSQRGGRGQAVYEQYF.

In DNA form, the CDR3 reads TGTGCCAGCGGCCCCCGAGAGACCCAGTACTTC. The encoded protein is CASGPRETQYF. V usage is TRBV2 and J usage is TRBJ2-5; D gene ambiguous. CDR3 size: 11 residues. V was shortened by 8 bases and J by 4 bases, with 8 bases between the two germline ends. Germline V gene lookup returns CDR1 SNHLY and CDR2 FYNNEI.

The chain recombines TRBV12-3 or TRBV12-4 with TRBJ2-2; 10 bases align to TRBD2. The CDR3 extends over 14 amino acids. V shed 6 bases and J 8 bases; nucleotides not matched to a gene: 6. The CDR3 DNA is TGTGCCAGCAGACCGAGCGGGGGGGTAGGGGAGCTGTTTTTT. This codes for CASRPSGGVGELFF.

This clonotype was seen a handful of times. The gene calls are TRBV6-4 and TRBJ2-5, with D possibly TRBD2 on 6 matching bases. The CDR3 runs to 15 residues. Germline assignment: CDR1 MRHNA and CDR2 SNTAGT. Trimming shortened V by 10 bases and J by 3 bases, and 21 bases separated the two germline ends. Here the CDR3 reads CATKFCGLTKETQYF. CDR3 nucleotides: TGTGCCACGAAGTTTTGTGGACTAACGAAAGAGACCCAGTACTTC.

This clonotype was counted a few times. This chain connects TRBV5-4 to TRBJ2-2, with TRBD1 identical over 10 bases. The CDR3 spans 14 residues. Trimming at V came to 3 bases and at J to 7 bases, leaving 3 bases not matched to a gene. The germline V gene has CDR1 SGHNT and CDR2 YYREEE (reference sequence). Written as DNA, the CDR3 is TGTGCCAGCAGCTGGGGACAGGGGAGCGGGGAGCTGTTTTTT. It encodes CASSWGQGSGELFF.

This clonotype was seen only a few times. The J gene is TRBJ2-3, the V gene TRBV20-1; the D is unclear. The CDR3 sequence is 15 residues long. The germline CDR1 and CDR2 sequences are DFQATT and SNEGSKA (reference sequence). Trimming pared 1 base from V and 0 bases from J, leaving 11 bases between. In nucleotides, the CDR3 is TGCAGTGCTAGAGTTCAGCTGAGTAGCACAGATACGCAGTATTTT. Translated: CSARVQLSSTDTQYF.

This clonotype was detected only a few times. The chain has TRBV21-1 and TRBJ1-1; the DNA was not compared with TRBD1, the D call given in the table. TRBV21-1 is a listed pseudogene. The CDR3 consists of 18 residues. The CDR3: CASSKEGGDRASNTEAFF. Here the CDR3 DNA reads TGTGCCAGCAGCAAAGAAGGGGGGGACAGGGCGTCGAACACTGAAGCTTTCTTT.

This clonotype was observed a handful of times. The rearrangement joins TRBV20-1 to TRBJ1-2; 8 bases match TRBD1. Germline V CDR1 and CDR2: DFQATT, SNEGSKA (reference sequence). The CDR3 runs to 13 residues. CDR3 coding DNA: TGCGGATGCTCAGGGGGCGCCGCCTATGGCTACACCTTC. Translating gives CGCSGGAAYGYTF.

This clonotype has only one observation. The CDR3 DNA reads as TGCGCCAGCAGCAAGCGGGGGGCGAGGAGCGATGAGCAGTTCTTC. Translated: CASSKRGARSDEQFF. This chain uses TRBV5-1 with TRBJ2-1, with TRBD2 identical over 9 bases. CDR3 size: 15 residues. Germline assignment: CDR1 SGHRS and CDR2 YFSETQ. Trimming removed 4 bases from V and 8 bases from J; junction bases left unmatched: 10. The full variable domain, with the rest looked up from reference TRBV5-1 and TRBJ2-1, is KAGVTQTPRYLIKTRGQQVTLSCSPISGHRSVSWYQQTPGQGLQFLFEYFSETQRNKGNFPGRFSGRQFSNSRSEMNVSTLELGDSALYLCASSKRGARSDEQFFGPGTRLTVL.

This clonotype showed up many times. The chain recombines TRBV5-1 with TRBJ1-1, with D tentatively TRBD1 (5 bases). V lost 5 bases, J lost 3 bases, and 11 bases lay in between. This CDR3 comprises 13 residues. CDR1 is SGHRS, CDR2 YFSETQ, per germline. CDR3: CASRSSGDTEAFF. CDR3 coding DNA: TGCGCCAGCAGGAGCTCGGGGGACACTGAAGCTTTCTTT.

This clonotype appeared a few times. This chain joins TRBV7-9 and TRBJ2-3, with D perhaps TRBD2 (6 bases). Germline V lookup: CDR1 SEHNR, CDR2 FQNEAQ (reference sequence). Trimming pared 2 bases from V and 5 bases from J, leaving 11 bases between. This CDR3 region has 14 residues. CDR3 bases: TGTGCCAGCAGCTTAAATCGGGGGAAAGATACGCAGTATTTT. It encodes CASSLNRGKDTQYF.

The chain has TRBV28 and TRBJ2-1, with D possibly TRBD2 on 6 matching bases. The V and J ends lost 4 bases and 10 bases respectively, with 23 bases between them. Germline CDR1 reads MDHEN; CDR2 reads SYDVKM. This CDR3 is 16 amino acids long. The CDR3 DNA sequence: TGTGCCAGCAGTTGGCCACGGGGGATACCATTTGGCGAGCAGTTCTTC. Residues: CASSWPRGIPFGEQFF.

Regarding this clonotype: The junction does not match germline at one end; this may be a read error. The chain uses TRBV6-1 and TRBJ2-5; D might be TRBD1 or TRBD2, each matching 5 bases. Germline V lookup: CDR1 MNHNS, CDR2 SASEGT. The CDR3 covers 14 residues. The CDR3 loop reads CASRNQRGPAGQNF. The CDR3 nucleotides read TGTGCCAGCAGGAACCAAAGGGGACCCGCCGGCCAGAACTTC.

This clonotype was detected once. This chain connects TRBV9 to TRBJ2-1, with TRBD2 identical over 13 bases. Germline V gives CDR1 SGDLS, CDR2 YYNGEE. J gave up 9 bases and V 3 bases, and 6 bases lay outside the gene matches. The CDR3 sequence is 15 residues long. The CDR3 sequence is CASSALAGGEGEQFF. DNA for the CDR3: TGTGCCAGCAGCGCACTAGCGGGAGGGGAAGGTGAGCAGTTCTTC.

The V call is TRBV20-1, the J call TRBJ2-7; 7 positions agree with TRBD1. V gave up 5 bases and J gave up 6 bases; unmatched junction bases: 10. The length of the CDR3 is 13 residues. Germline V CDR1 and CDR2: DFQATT, SNEGSKA (reference sequence). The CDR3 spells CSASGTARGEQYF. The CDR3 DNA is TGCAGTGCTTCCGGGACAGCCAGGGGCGAGCAGTACTTC.

The V gene is TRBV7-9, the J gene TRBJ2-5; D may be TRBD1 (6 bases). Per germline, CDR1 SEHNR and CDR2 FQNEAQ (reference sequence). Trimming took 4 bases from V and 1 from J, leaving 16 bases between them. There are 16 residues in the CDR3. CDR3: CASSSYREPFQETQYF. For the CDR3, the DNA is TGTGCCAGCAGCTCTTACAGGGAACCTTTCCAAGAGACCCAGTACTTC.

In its sample, this clonotype was seen many times. The chain employs TRBV20-1 and TRBJ2-1, with D possibly TRBD2 on 6 matching bases. This CDR3 spans 15 amino acids. The V end lost 2 bases, the J end lost 3 bases, and 14 bases lay between the germline ends. Germline lookup yields CDR1 DFQATT and CDR2 SNEGSKA (reference sequence). CDR3 residues: CSARRGGRYYNEQFF. CDR3 nucleotides: TGCAGTGCTAGAAGGGGTGGGAGGTACTACAATGAGCAGTTCTTC.

The chain is built from TRBV12-3 or TRBV12-4 and TRBJ2-7; 9 bases agree with TRBD1. Germline trimming cut 7 bases from V and 3 bases from J; bases unmatched to any gene: 7. The CDR3 has 14 residues. The CDR3 DNA reads TGTGCCAGCAAGACGGGGACAGGGAACTACGAGCAGTACTTC. Protein: CASKTGTGNYEQYF.

This rearrangement joins TRBV12-3 or TRBV12-4 to TRBJ1-3; possible D gene TRBD1, 5 bases. The ends were cut back, 2 bases at V and 0 bases at J, with 14 bases in the middle. This CDR3 has 17 amino acids. The CDR3 DNA sequence: TGTGCCAGCAGTTTATCGTGGGCAGGGCGCTCTGGAAACACCATATATTTT. Protein product: CASSLSWAGRSGNTIYF.

Only a few counts were recorded for this clonotype. The rearrangement joins TRBV12-3 or TRBV12-4 to TRBJ1-5; TRBD1 might be the D (6 bases). V was shortened by 5 bases and J by 6 bases, with 14 bases between the two germline ends. The CDR3 extends over 14 amino acids. The CDR3 sequence is CASSPTGSIQPQHF. The CDR3 nucleotides are TGTGCCAGCAGTCCAACAGGGTCCATTCAGCCCCAGCATTTT.

This clonotype was detected a few times. This sequence joins TRBV10-3 and TRBJ2-5; weak D call: TRBD1 (5 bases). This CDR3 region has 13 residues. Germline CDR1 and CDR2: ENHRY and SYGVKD. V lost 7 bases, J lost 4 bases, and 13 bases lay in between. The CDR3 coding sequence is TGTGCCATCACTCAGGGAAGGTCAGAGACCCAGTACTTC. It translates to CAITQGRSETQYF.

V is TRBV7-8 and J is TRBJ2-2; 10 bases map to TRBD2. V shed 0 bases, J shed 5 bases, and the junction held 12 bases outside the gene matches. The germline V gene has CDR1 SGHVS and CDR2 FQNEAQ. This CDR3 has 19 residues. The chain's CDR3 is CASSLALLAGGRETGELFF. Written as DNA, the CDR3 is TGTGCCAGCAGCTTAGCGCTTTTAGCGGGAGGTAGAGAAACCGGGGAGCTGTTTTTT.

This clonotype was observed a handful of times. The chain combines TRBV4-2 with TRBJ1-3, with 8 nucleotides matching TRBD1. There are 19 residues in the CDR3. J was trimmed by 0 bases and V by 0 bases; bases with no gene match: 10. Germline V gene sequence: CDR1 LGHNA, CDR2 YNFKEQ. The chain's CDR3 is CASSQDRAGGRLSGNTIYF. CDR3 nucleotides: TGTGCCAGCAGCCAAGATAGGGCAGGGGGCCGACTCTCTGGAAACACCATATATTTT.

In its sample, this clonotype was seen a few times. The chain couples TRBV5-1 to TRBJ2-1, with 12 bases identical to TRBD2. The CDR3 sequence is 15 residues long. From germline, CDR1 is SGHRS and CDR2 YFSETQ. Germline trimming cut 3 bases from V and 6 bases from J; bases unmatched to any gene: 4. The CDR3 nucleotides are TGCGCCAGCAGCTCTAGCGGGGGGGCGACCAATGAGCAGTTCTTC. Its protein is CASSSSGGATNEQFF. Using reference TRBV5-1 and TRBJ2-1 for the parts outside the CDR3, the full variable domain is KAGVTQTPRYLIKTRGQQVTLSCSPISGHRSVSWYQQTPGQGLQFLFEYFSETQRNKGNFPGRFSGRQFSNSRSEMNVSTLELGDSALYLCASSSSGGATNEQFFGPGTRLTVL.